This TCR beta chain was recovered during a study of blood T cell repertoires in COVID-19. Background on the study: COVID-19 samples, acute and convalescent, were from the United States, Italy and Spain.

Concerning this clone itself: This clone may be a read error of a much larger clone one base away. Other DNA sequences in the sample encode the same CDR3.

The method was immunoSEQ multiplex PCR; TCRdb's version includes in-frame clones alone and lacks a portion of them. The repertoire holds some 37,000 clones, with about 85% as singletons. The receptor was isolated from a man aged 50 to 60 in a cohort sampled during active COVID-19. Sample: peripheral blood.

The CDR3 region has the DNA TGCAGCGTTCGACAGGGGGCAGGGCAGCCCCAGCATTTT. Its protein is CSVRQGAGQPQHF. The chain uses TRBV29-1 and TRBJ1-5, with 10 bases identical to TRBD1. This CDR3 contains 13 residues. Unmatched junction bases numbered 5, after V lost 5 bases and J lost 7 bases. Germline V gene data show CDR1 as SQVTM and CDR2 as ANQGSEA.